The count of the clone carrying this T cell receptor beta chain is one. Antigen unknown. The data are from a study of cytomegalovirus exposure and HLA in healthy donors. PCR was performed using 60 Vbeta and 13 Jbeta primers. TCRdb keeps only in-frame clones here, not all; method: immunoSEQ multiplex PCR. The sample gives roughly 97,000 clones, approximately 73% of which show up once; approximately 3.5% is in the top ten. Study-level results: Later on, an analysis tied 15,000 to 20,000 TCR beta sequences to HLA alleles at 0.05 false discovery rate.

This CDR3 spans 16 amino acids. Germline assignment: CDR1 SEHNR and CDR2 FQNEAQ (reference sequence). The sample comprised PBMCs. The chain couples TRBV7-9 to TRBJ2-5, with a possible D match to TRBD1 (5 bases). The J call may be mistaken, given a closer DNA end match to TRBJ2-7. The clonotype originates from a man aged 40-49 years in good health and CMV-seronegative. CDR3 bases: TGTGCCAGCAGCTTATTTGGGGCCCCCCTCTCCTACGAGCAGTACTTC. Translated, it gives CASSLFGAPLSYEQYF.